Below, 18 T cell receptor beta chains from the same sample are listed, as sequenced in a study of cytomegalovirus exposure and HLA in healthy donors. The PCR was carried out with 60 Vbeta primers and 13 Jbeta primers. The table came from immunoSEQ multiplex PCR; TCRdb's copy has only in-frame clones and leaves some out. The sample carries 300,000 or so clones, almost 85% recorded once. Sequences were obtained from PBMCs. The receptor source for this set is a woman aged 40-49 years in good health and CMV-seropositive.

In its sample, this clone was seen a few times. The chain joins TRBV7-9 to TRBJ1-5, with TRBD1 matching over 8 bases. J gave up 7 bases and V 5 bases, and 13 bases lay outside the gene matches. Germline V gene data show CDR1 as SEHNR and CDR2 as FQNEAQ (reference sequence). This CDR3 region has 16 residues. This chain's CDR3 is CASSPGSGTGGQPQHF. CDR3 bases: TGTGCCAGCAGCCCCGGGTCCGGGACAGGAGGGCAGCCCCAGCATTTT.

The genes are TRBV12-5 and TRBJ2-7; maybe TRBD1 (5 bases). Germline V gene data show CDR1 as LGHNT and CDR2 as FRNRAP. Deletions cut 7 bases from V and 0 bases from J, with 16 bases between. CDR3 length: 15 residues. For the CDR3, the DNA is TGTGCTAGTGTTCAGGGCGACAGCAGCTCCTACGAGCAGTACTTC. Its protein product is CASVQGDSSSYEQYF.

This clone came up a few times. This rearrangement joins TRBV9 to TRBJ2-1; 12 bases line up with TRBD2. Trimming took 2 bases from V and 4 from J; bases not matched to a gene: 7. The CDR3 is 17 residues long. Germline V gene lookup returns CDR1 SGDLS and CDR2 YYNGEE. The CDR3 reads CASSVTSGTSGYNEQFF. The CDR3 nucleotides read TGTGCCAGCAGCGTCACATCCGGGACTAGCGGGTACAATGAGCAGTTCTTC.

This clone was seen once. CDR3 sequence: CASTLTSEYNEQFF. The CDR3 coding sequence is TGTGCCAGCACGTTGACTAGCGAGTACAATGAGCAGTTCTTC. The V gene is TRBV7-9, the J gene TRBJ2-1, with TRBD2 identical over 8 bases. With 7 bases clipped from V and 4 bases from J, the junction kept 6 bases outside the gene matches. Germline loops: CDR1 SEHNR, CDR2 FQNEAQ (reference sequence). This CDR3 region has 14 residues.

V gene TRBV11-2 combines with J gene TRBJ2-1; D is perhaps TRBD2 (6 bases). The CDR3 sequence is 13 residues long. Trimming cost V 3 bases and J 5 bases, with 8 bases left between them. Germline V gene data show CDR1 as SGHAT and CDR2 as FQNNGV. CDR3 DNA sequence: TGTGCCAGCAGCTTGTGGGAGGACAATGAGCAGTTCTTC. This sequence encodes CASSLWEDNEQFF.

The rearrangement joins TRBV11-2 to TRBJ2-1, with D perhaps matching TRBD1 (6 bases). The V end lost 3 bases, the J end lost 7 bases, and 16 bases lay between the germline ends. CDR1 and CDR2 from the germline V gene are SGHAT and FQNNGV. This CDR3 spans 15 amino acids. This CDR3 is CASSFLQGLVNEQFF. The CDR3 DNA reads as TGTGCCAGCAGCTTTTTACAGGGCTTGGTAAATGAGCAGTTCTTC.

The V and J genes are TRBV11-2 and TRBJ1-2; 12 bases fit TRBD1. The CDR3 contains 15 residues. Germline V CDR1 and CDR2: SGHAT, FQNNGV. Unmatched junction bases numbered 4, after V lost 5 bases and J lost 3 bases. Here the CDR3 DNA reads TGTGCCAGCAGCGTGGGACAGGGGGCTCACTATGGCTACACCTTC. Protein: CASSVGQGAHYGYTF.

The chain is built from TRBV9 and TRBJ2-1; D not resolved. Per germline, CDR1 SGDLS and CDR2 YYNGEE. V dropped 1 base and J dropped 5 bases, with 13 bases sitting between them. The CDR3 totals 15 residues. The CDR3 DNA reads as TGTGCCAGCAGCGTATCCTTCGCGCCCAACAATGAGCAGTTCTTC. Protein: CASSVSFAPNNEQFF.

This chain joins TRBV25-1 and TRBJ2-1; 9 nucleotides line up with TRBD1. The CDR3 length is 17 residues. The ends lost 0 bases at V and 7 bases at J; junction bases unmatched: 10. Germline assignment: CDR1 MGHDK and CDR2 SYGVNS. The CDR3 protein is CASSEYIPRTGVNEQFF. In DNA, the CDR3 is TGTGCCAGCAGTGAATATATTCCGAGGACAGGGGTAAATGAGCAGTTCTTC.

The chain links TRBV7-9 to TRBJ2-7; TRBD2 agrees at 9 bases. The CDR3 contains 16 residues. The junction had 14 bases not matched to a gene; V was cut back by 6 bases and J by 5 bases. Germline V CDR1 and CDR2: SEHNR, FQNEAQ (reference sequence). CDR3 DNA: TGTGCCAGCAGTTCGGCCCTTGCGGGAGGGCCCCACGAGCAGTACTTC. It codes for CASSSALAGGPHEQYF.

This clone appeared a single time. This chain uses TRBV11-2 with TRBJ2-7; D perhaps matches TRBD2 (5 bases). CDR1 SGHAT and CDR2 FQNNGV come from the germline V gene. V lost 0 bases, J lost 6 bases, and 12 bases lay in between. CDR3 length: 14 residues. The CDR3 DNA follows: TGTGCCAGCAGCTTAGATTCGGGGTATGGCGAGCAGTACTTC. This encodes CASSLDSGYGEQYF.

In nucleotides, the CDR3 is TGTGCCAGCAGCCCGCCGGGACAGGGGTCCTTAGTAAAGACCCAGTACTTC. It codes for CASSPPGQGSLVKTQYF. The chain uses TRBV7-8 and TRBJ2-5, with 10 bases fitting TRBD1. The CDR3 is 17 residues long. After removal of 5 bases from V and 6 bases from J, the junction contained 15 bases not matched to a gene. Germline CDR1 SGHVS, CDR2 FQNEAQ. Full variable domain (outside the CDR3, taken from reference TRBV7-8 and TRBJ2-5): GAGVSQSPRYKVAKRGQDVALRCDPISGHVSLFWYQQALGQGPEFLTYFQNEAQLDKSGLPSDRFFAERPEGSVSTLKIQRTQQEDSAVYLCASSPPGQGSLVKTQYFGPGTRLLVL.

The chain couples TRBV7-8 to TRBJ1-5; 10 positions match TRBD1. Germline trimming cut 2 bases from V and 6 bases from J; bases unmatched to any gene: 4. The germline V gene has CDR1 SGHVS and CDR2 FQNEAQ. CDR3 length: 15 amino acids. The chain's CDR3 is CASSLQDRGGQPQHF. The CDR3 DNA is TGTGCCAGCAGCTTACAGGACAGGGGGGGTCAGCCCCAGCATTTT.

The chain recombines TRBV11-2 with TRBJ1-3; a weak D match, TRBD1 (5 bases). The length of the CDR3 is 15 residues. Germline loops: CDR1 SGHAT, CDR2 FQNNGV. V was pared by 5 bases and J by 4 bases, with 15 bases between. The chain's CDR3 is CASSPLRGSGNTIYF. CDR3 in DNA: TGTGCCAGCAGCCCCCTCCGGGGGTCCGGAAACACCATATATTTT.

The chain has TRBV11-2 and TRBJ2-5; D not resolved. The V end was cut by 1 base, the J end by 10 bases, with 13 bases between. Germline CDR1 reads SGHAT; CDR2 reads FQNNGV. CDR3 size: 13 residues. For the CDR3, the DNA is TGTGCCAGCAGCTTAGGGTCTCCGGTTGGCCAGTACTTC. It codes for CASSLGSPVGQYF.

V and J are TRBV5-1 and TRBJ2-7, with 8 positions matching TRBD1. J gave up 2 bases and V 4 bases, and 8 bases lay outside the gene matches. This CDR3 spans 15 amino acids. Germline loops: CDR1 SGHRS, CDR2 YFSETQ. CDR3 in amino acids: CASSPGQGSAYEQYF. CDR3 nucleotides: TGCGCCAGCAGCCCAGGACAGGGTAGTGCCTACGAGCAGTACTTC.

The chain uses TRBV7-2 and TRBJ2-7, with 8 bases aligning to TRBD2. The junction had 13 bases not matched to a gene; V was cut back by 5 bases and J by 7 bases. The CDR3 contains 15 residues. Germline-derived CDR1 and CDR2 are SGHTA and FQGNSA. CDR3 loop: CASSPLAGSLMEQYF. The DNA of the CDR3 is TGTGCCAGCAGCCCTCTAGCGGGTAGTTTAATGGAGCAGTACTTC.

This clone was counted a few times. The rearrangement links TRBV4-2 to TRBJ1-2, with 8 bases that match TRBD1. J gave up 5 bases and V 6 bases, and 8 bases lay outside the gene matches. Germline V gene data show CDR1 as LGHNA and CDR2 as YNFKEQ. The CDR3 is 14 residues long. CDR3 coding DNA: TGTGCCAGCAGGGTTGGGACAGGCGGGTATGGCTACACCTTC. It encodes CASRVGTGGYGYTF.